These 20 T cell receptor beta chains were sequenced from one sample in a study of glioma-infiltrating T cells (TCRdb year 2016). Reads for this sample came from an Illumina MiSeq. The iRepertoire nested amplicon-rescue multiplex PCR (arm-PCR) platform was used to amplify TCR alpha and beta CDR3 regions from RNA. Clones were called with MiXCR by TCRdb after fastp trimmed the public reads at Q25, and only in-frame beta chains were retained. Every distinct CDR3 protein forms one entry, paired with its most common genes and DNA. The sample contains roughly 200,000 distinct CDR3 sequences, about 32% of them found a single time. Over 20% of the sample lies in the top ten. Material: glioma tissue, nonneoplastic brain tissue, or PBMCs (not recorded which). These receptors were taken from a human donor with low-grade glioma or glioblastoma, undergoing nonglioma brain surgery, or in good health (not recorded which).

This clonotype showed up many times. The J gene is TRBJ2-1, the V gene TRBV19; D possibly corresponds to TRBD2 (6 bases). Germline-derived CDR1 and CDR2 are LNHDA and SQIVND (reference sequence). V lost 3 bases and J lost 12, with 9 bases in between. CDR3 length: 11 amino acids. This chain's CDR3 is CASSMSGGQFF. The CDR3 region has the DNA TGTGCCAGTAGTATGTCCGGGGGGCAGTTCTTC.

This clonotype was counted many times. The chain links TRBV20-1 to TRBJ2-1; D might be TRBD2 (8 bases). From germline, CDR1 is DFQATT and CDR2 SNEGSKA (reference sequence). V lost 3 bases, J lost 7 bases, and 19 bases lay in between. The CDR3 sequence is 15 residues long. CDR3 sequence (DNA): TGCAGTGCTAGGGACAGGCGGGGGGCCGGGAATGAGCAGTTCTTC. Translated, it gives CSARDRRGAGNEQFF.

About this clonotype itself: This may be a read error: a much more frequent sequence differs by one nucleotide. The V call is TRBV12-5, the J call TRBJ2-1; TRBD1 is a possible D gene (5 bases). Germline-derived CDR1 and CDR2 are LGHNT and FRNRAP. CDR3 length equals 14 residues. Trimming took 1 base from V and 10 from J, leaving 14 bases between them. This CDR3 reads CASGLDQTALEQFF. The CDR3, as DNA: TGTGCTAGTGGTTTGGACCAGACAGCCCTGGAGCAGTTCTTC.

This clonotype was recorded once. The chain couples TRBV6-1 to TRBJ2-7, with a possible D match to TRBD1 (5 bases). CDR3 length: 14 amino acids. Germline loops: CDR1 MNHNS, CDR2 SASEGT. Trimming pared 6 bases from V and 5 bases from J, leaving 17 bases between. The CDR3 loop reads CASRGQLRADEQYF. The CDR3, as DNA: TGTGCCAGCAGAGGACAACTACGGGCCGACGAGCAGTACTTC.

This clonotype was seen repeatedly, ten times or more. The rearrangement uses TRBV2 and TRBJ2-1, with 14 bases matching TRBD2. V dropped 7 bases and J dropped 7; count of bases not matched to a gene: 3. In germline, CDR1 is SNHLY, CDR2 FYNNEI. The CDR3 length is 14 residues. The CDR3 bases are TGTGCCAGCATGAGACTAGCGGGGGGGAATGAGCAGTTCTTC. Its translation is CASMRLAGGNEQFF.

Points on this clonotype: With a much larger clone just one base away, this may be a read error. The rearrangement uses TRBV3-1 and TRBJ2-7, with D unresolved. CDR3 length: 15 amino acids. Germline V gene lookup returns CDR1 LGHDT and CDR2 YNNKEL (reference sequence). V lost 4 bases and J lost 2, with 15 bases in between. CDR3 residues: CASSLQIADPYEQYF. The CDR3 DNA follows: TGTGCCAGCAGCCTACAGATAGCTGACCCCTACGAGCAGTACTTC.

At least ten counts were recorded for this clonotype. The chain joins TRBV19 to TRBJ2-7; 7 nucleotides match TRBD1. This CDR3 is 13 amino acids long. The J segment lost 5 bases and the V segment lost 3 bases, leaving 4 bases of the junction unmatched. Germline CDR1 reads LNHDA; CDR2 reads SQIVND (reference sequence). The CDR3 is CASSIPQGDEQYF. The CDR3 DNA reads TGTGCCAGTAGTATTCCCCAGGGGGACGAGCAGTACTTC.

This clonotype was counted ten times or more. The chain has TRBV28 and TRBJ1-1; TRBD1 agrees at 8 bases. CDR3 length: 15 residues. Germline V gene lookup returns CDR1 MDHEN and CDR2 SYDVKM. Trimming took 5 bases from V and 3 from J; bases not matched to a gene: 8. The CDR3 loop reads CASSPSRGRDTEAFF. CDR3 bases: TGTGCCAGCAGTCCCTCCAGGGGGCGGGACACTGAAGCTTTCTTT.

This rearrangement joins TRBV19 to TRBJ1-2; D is unresolved. Germline V lookup: CDR1 LNHDA, CDR2 SQIVND (reference sequence). CDR3 size: 14 residues. V shed 5 bases and J shed 7 bases, with 17 bases lying between them. As DNA, the CDR3 is TGTGCCAGTAGTCAGCCAGGATTAATCTGTGGCTACACCTTC. Its translation is CASSQPGLICGYTF.

Comments on this clonotype: A read error is possible here, since a much larger clone lies one base away. The rearrangement joins TRBV10-3 to TRBJ1-2; D not certain. Germline-derived CDR1 and CDR2 are ENHRY and SYGVKD. V was trimmed by 5 bases and J by 5 bases, leaving 12 bases between them. This CDR3 is built from 13 residues. CDR3 in DNA: TGTGCCATCAGTAAGCTGGACCAATATGGCTACACCTTC. Translating gives CAISKLDQYGYTF.

The V call is TRBV29-1, the J call TRBJ2-5; 10 positions agree with TRBD2. This CDR3 is 14 amino acids long. V was pared by 3 bases and J by 5 bases, with 6 bases of the junction left unmatched. Germline values: CDR1 SQVTM, CDR2 ANQGSEA. The CDR3: CSVDPSGSGETQYF. As DNA, the CDR3 is TGCAGCGTTGACCCTAGCGGGAGTGGGGAGACCCAGTACTTC.

This clonotype has ten or more counts. The rearrangement links TRBV10-2 to TRBJ1-2; D is undetermined. The CDR3 has 13 amino acids. Germline V CDR1 and CDR2: WSHSY, SAAADI. Trimming cost V 6 bases and J 2 bases, with 10 bases left between them. DNA for the CDR3: TGCGCCAGCAGAAGTAACCGAAACTATGGCTACACCTTC. Amino acid sequence: CASRSNRNYGYTF.

This clonotype has ten or more counts. The chain is built from TRBV7-9 and TRBJ2-7, with D unclear. This CDR3 spans 12 amino acids. Trimming took off 5 bases at V and 1 base at J, with 6 bases between the two ends. The germline V gene encodes CDR1 SEHNR and CDR2 FQNEAQ (reference sequence). CDR3 DNA sequence: TGTGCCAGCAGCCTTCCGTCCTACGAGCAGTACTTC. Its protein product is CASSLPSYEQYF.

This chain links TRBV3-1 with TRBJ2-5; D is uncertain. Trimming removed 0 bases from V and 2 bases from J, with 19 bases in between. The CDR3 runs to 18 residues. Germline V gene sequence: CDR1 LGHDT, CDR2 YNNKEL (reference sequence). The CDR3 region has the DNA TGTGCCAGCAGCCAAGAGAGTAGAGTGTCAGAGCCTCAAGAGACCCAGTACTTC. This sequence encodes CASSQESRVSEPQETQYF.

The sample holds many counts of this clonotype. The V and J genes are TRBV7-2 and TRBJ2-3; D not certain. Deletions cut 7 bases from V and 6 bases from J, with 17 bases between. Germline CDR1 and CDR2: SGHTA and FQGNSA. The CDR3 has 14 amino acids. CDR3: CASNPRRNEDTQYF. The CDR3 DNA reads as TGTGCCAGCAACCCGAGACGGAATGAGGATACGCAGTATTTT.

This clonotype has a count of ten or more. The J gene is TRBJ1-1, the V gene TRBV12-3 or TRBV12-4; D not resolved. The CDR3 length is 12 residues. V lost 6 bases and J 1 base, leaving 6 bases between the germline ends. The CDR3 region has the DNA TGTGCCAGCAGCTTACAGAACACTGAAGCTTTCTTT. Protein sequence: CASSLQNTEAFF.

This clonotype has a handful of counts. The chain's CDR3 is CASSIRDRNSPLHF. The CDR3 nucleotides read TGCGCCAGCAGCATCCGGGACAGAAATTCACCCCTCCACTTT. V gene TRBV5-1 combines with J gene TRBJ1-6; 7 nucleotides align to TRBD1. With 4 bases clipped from V and 7 bases from J, the junction kept 5 bases outside the gene matches. The CDR3 length is 14 residues. Germline CDR1 is SGHRS and CDR2 is YFSETQ.

The V call is TRBV2, the J call TRBJ2-1; the D call may be TRBD1 or TRBD2 (5 bases each). CDR3 size: 15 residues. Trimming took off 3 bases at V and 6 bases at J, with 15 bases between the two ends. Germline CDR1 reads SNHLY; CDR2 reads FYNNEI. The CDR3 sequence: CASSDSGPRGNEQFF. The CDR3 coding sequence is TGTGCCAGCAGTGACTCGGGGCCCCGGGGCAATGAGCAGTTCTTC.

This CDR3 reads CASSSFGTGSDGYTF. The CDR3 DNA is TGTGCCAGCAGCAGTTTCGGGACAGGGTCGGATGGCTACACCTTC. This rearrangement joins TRBV7-2 to TRBJ1-2, with 9 bases identical to TRBD1. CDR1 is SGHTA, CDR2 FQGNSA, per germline. The length of the CDR3 is 15 residues. V was pared by 5 bases and J by 6 bases, with 10 bases of the junction left unmatched.

In its sample, this clonotype was seen many times. The chain has TRBV4-3 and TRBJ2-3; 8 bases are shared with TRBD2. V lost 4 bases and J lost 6; bases outside the gene matches: 9. Germline V gene lookup returns CDR1 LGHNA and CDR2 YSLEER. CDR3 size: 15 residues. CDR3 nucleotide sequence: TGCGCCAGCAGCCCGACTTTACTAGCGGAGGATACGCAGTATTTT. This gives the protein CASSPTLLAEDTQYF.